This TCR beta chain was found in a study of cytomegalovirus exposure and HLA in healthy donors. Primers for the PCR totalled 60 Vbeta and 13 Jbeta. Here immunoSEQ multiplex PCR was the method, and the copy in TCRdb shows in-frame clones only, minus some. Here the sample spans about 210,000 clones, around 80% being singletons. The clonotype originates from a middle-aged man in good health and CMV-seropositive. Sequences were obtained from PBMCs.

The CDR3 is CASSLGLEAFF. The CDR3 coding sequence is TGTGCCAGCAGTTTAGGACTTGAAGCTTTCTTT. The chain carries TRBV2 and TRBJ1-1; D ambiguous. CDR1 is SNHLY and CDR2 is FYNNEI in the germline V gene. V shed 5 bases and J shed 7 bases, with 8 bases lying between them. The CDR3 has 11 residues.